This TCR beta chain was profiled in a study of cytomegalovirus exposure and HLA in healthy donors. Primers: 60 Vbeta forward and 13 Jbeta reverse. Assay used: immunoSEQ multiplex PCR; TCRdb lists only in-frame clones, some missing. Of roughly 120,000 clones in the sample, roughly 70% are singletons; the top ten hold about 8.3%. V lost 1 base and J lost 1, with 16 bases in between. This CDR3 contains 17 residues. The sample consisted of PBMCs. The source is a man aged 18-30 years in good health and CMV-seropositive. V usage is TRBV23-1 and J usage is TRBJ1-1, with D possibly matching TRBD1 (6 bases). TRBV23-1 is given ORF status, its function remaining uncertain. Written as DNA, the CDR3 is TGCGCCAGCAGTCAATGCGGCGGGGGGGCAGCGAACACTGAAGCTTTCTTT. Translation gives CASSQCGGGAANTEAFF.